These 20 T cell receptor beta chains were all obtained from the same sample, sequenced in a study of PD-1 blockade in classical Hodgkin lymphoma. Some clones are missing from TCRdb's copy, which holds only in-frame ones; the method was immunoSEQ multiplex PCR. Here the sample spans thousands of clones, less than 75% being singletons. Relapse was seen in all patients after autologous stem cell transplantation, and brentuximab vedotin exposure was variable. Thawed PBMCs were the source of CD8+ T cells, obtained through magnetic negative selection. This specimen was CD8+ T cells from blood, taken at baseline. The receptors here all came from a human donor with classical Hodgkin lymphoma.

This rearrangement joins TRBV14 to TRBJ2-4; 10 bases align to TRBD2. Germline CDR1 reads SGHDN; CDR2 reads FVKESK. V dropped 5 bases and J dropped 0; count of bases not matched to a gene: 4. The CDR3 is 16 amino acids. The CDR3 DNA is TGTGCCAGCAGCACGACTAGCGGGTTAGCCAAAAACATTCAGTACTTC. The encoded protein is CASSTTSGLAKNIQYF. The full variable domain, its missing parts supplied by reference TRBV14 and TRBJ2-4, is EAGVTQFPSHSVIEKGQTVTLRCDPISGHDNLYWYRRVMGKEIKFLLHFVKESKQDESGMPNNRFLAERTGGTYSTLKVQPAELEDSGVYFCASSTTSGLAKNIQYFGAGTRLSVL.

This chain links TRBV5-4 with TRBJ1-1; a weak D match, TRBD1 (6 bases). Per the germline V gene, CDR1 is SGHNT and CDR2 is YYREEE (reference sequence). There are 15 residues in the CDR3. V gave up 3 bases and J gave up 1 base, with 13 bases separating them. CDR3 coding DNA: TGTGCCAGCAGCTCGGCAGGGGTCGCGAACACTGAAGCTTTCTTT. Its protein is CASSSAGVANTEAFF.

The chain links TRBV19 to TRBJ2-1; the match to TRBD1 covers 8 bases. In germline, CDR1 is LNHDA, CDR2 SQIVND (reference sequence). Germline trimming cut 1 base from V and 9 bases from J; bases unmatched to any gene: 5. CDR3 length: 14 residues. The chain's CDR3 is CASSIVQGASEQFF. In DNA form, the CDR3 reads TGTGCCAGTAGTATAGTCCAGGGGGCGAGTGAGCAGTTCTTC.

The rearrangement links TRBV2 to TRBJ1-1, with D unclear. Germline loops: CDR1 SNHLY, CDR2 FYNNEI. The CDR3 is made up of 11 amino acids. The V end lost 6 bases, the J end lost 1 base, and 3 bases lay between the germline ends. CDR3 coding DNA: TGTGCCAGCAGCCCGAACACTGAAGCTTTCTTT. Its translation: CASSPNTEAFF.

The chain is built from TRBV7-2 and TRBJ2-5, with D possibly TRBD2 on 6 matching bases. Trimming left V 5 bases short and J 5 bases short, with 18 bases between. Germline CDR1 is SGHTA and CDR2 is FQGNSA. The CDR3 contains 15 residues. CDR3 region: CASSPLRRAIETQYF. In DNA, the CDR3 is TGTGCCAGCAGCCCATTGAGGAGGGCCATTGAGACCCAGTACTTC.

By share, this clone counts as large (0.1 to 1%). The chain recombines TRBV7-9 with TRBJ1-4, with D uncertain. The CDR3 has 14 amino acids. Germline lookup yields CDR1 SEHNR and CDR2 FQNEAQ (reference sequence). Trimming removed 8 bases from V and 8 bases from J, with 18 bases in between. The CDR3 reads CASRGMGFGEKLFF. The CDR3 nucleotides are TGTGCCAGCCGGGGTATGGGGTTCGGCGAAAAACTGTTTTTT.

The V and J genes are TRBV28 and TRBJ1-5, with D maybe TRBD1 (6 bases). V was clipped by 4 bases and J by 2 bases, with 18 bases between them. Per germline, CDR1 MDHEN and CDR2 SYDVKM. The CDR3 is made up of 17 amino acids. As DNA, the CDR3 is TGTGCCAGCAGTTCCAGGGGCCAGGGATGGGGCAATCAGCCCCAGCATTTT. It encodes CASSSRGQGWGNQPQHF.

The gene calls are TRBV28 and TRBJ1-5; no definite D call. The CDR3 has 17 amino acids. The germline gives CDR1 MDHEN, CDR2 SYDVKM. With 6 bases removed from V and 0 bases from J, the gap between germline ends came to 18 bases. CDR3 protein: CASRFSLVKGSNQPQHF. CDR3 DNA sequence: TGTGCCAGCAGGTTCTCGTTGGTAAAGGGTAGCAATCAGCCCCAGCATTTT.

The chain uses TRBV4-1 and TRBJ2-5; TRBD1 agrees at 7 bases. V lost 1 base to trimming and J lost 3 bases; unmatched junction nucleotides: 5. Germline assignment: CDR1 MGHRA and CDR2 YSYEKL. CDR3 length: 15 residues. The CDR3 reads CASSQGGQRKETQYF. CDR3 sequence (DNA): TGCGCCAGCAGCCAAGGGGGACAGAGAAAAGAGACCCAGTACTTC.

This clone qualifies as large. This chain joins TRBV9 and TRBJ1-3, with TRBD1 matching 8 bases. The junction had 5 bases not matched to a gene; V was cut back by 0 bases and J by 6 bases. The CDR3 contains 15 residues. CDR1 and CDR2 from the germline V gene are SGDLS and YYNGEE. The CDR3 sequence is CASSVGTGSKNTIYF. The CDR3 nucleotides are TGTGCCAGCAGCGTAGGGACAGGGTCTAAAAACACCATATATTTT.

This clone has just a few counts. This sample includes further DNA sequences coding for the same CDR3. The genes are TRBV2 and TRBJ2-1, with 12 bases that match TRBD2. Germline lookup yields CDR1 SNHLY and CDR2 FYNNEI. The CDR3 length is 15 residues. Trimming cost V 5 bases and J 3 bases; bases outside gene matches: 2. In nucleotides, the CDR3 is TGTGCCAGCAGTTCTAGCGGGGGGGACTACAATGAGCAGTTCTTC. Translated: CASSSSGGDYNEQFF.

This clone is categorized as large. This rearrangement joins TRBV7-9 to TRBJ2-5; no clear D gene. CDR1 and CDR2 from the germline V gene are SEHNR and FQNEAQ (reference sequence). The CDR3 is made up of 14 amino acids. V was cut by 4 bases and J by 5 bases, with 14 bases left in between. CDR3 residues: CASSSPGFGETQYF. The CDR3 bases are TGTGCCAGCAGCTCACCCGGTTTCGGGGAGACCCAGTACTTC.

The chain recombines TRBV27 with TRBJ2-1, with 13 bases lining up with TRBD2. This CDR3 spans 15 amino acids. The V segment lost 5 bases and the J segment 6 bases; nucleotides outside the gene matches: 4. CDR1 MNHEY and CDR2 SMNVEV come from the germline V gene (reference sequence). The CDR3 protein is CASSPGLAGINEQFF. The CDR3 nucleotides read TGTGCCAGCAGTCCGGGACTAGCGGGAATCAATGAGCAGTTCTTC.

The chain is built from TRBV5-4 and TRBJ1-2; no clear D. V lost 0 bases and J lost 8, with 17 bases in between. CDR1 and CDR2 from the germline V gene are SGHNT and YYREEE (reference sequence). The CDR3 extends over 15 amino acids. The chain's CDR3 is CASSLVLRLADGYTF. The CDR3 DNA follows: TGTGCCAGCAGCTTGGTTTTGCGACTGGCCGACGGCTACACCTTC.

This clone was observed once. V usage is TRBV6-5 and J usage is TRBJ2-1, with a tentative D call TRBD1 (6 bases). The germline CDR1 and CDR2 sequences are MNHEY and SVGAGI. Trimming pared 2 bases from V and 8 bases from J, leaving 13 bases between. CDR3 length: 14 amino acids. The CDR3 DNA reads TGTGCCAGCAGTTACGTAGCAGGGGAAGATGAGCAGTTCTTC. Protein product: CASSYVAGEDEQFF.

This clone has more than one count but fewer than ten. CDR3 sequence reads: CAWSTFLLQQEDNEQFF. The CDR3 nucleotides read TGTGCCTGGAGTACGTTCCTACTACAACAAGAAGACAATGAGCAGTTCTTC. This rearrangement joins TRBV30 to TRBJ2-1; no reliable D call. This CDR3 is built from 17 residues. With 2 bases removed from V and 5 bases from J, the gap between germline ends came to 22 bases. Germline CDR1 is GTSNPN and CDR2 is SVGIG (reference sequence).

The gene calls are TRBV7-6 and TRBJ1-5; D is unclear. This CDR3 comprises 14 residues. V was trimmed by 5 bases and J by 2 bases, leaving 10 bases between them. Germline CDR1 is SGHVS and CDR2 is FNYEAQ. For the CDR3, the DNA is TGTGCCAGCAGCCCTCTGGTGGGCAATCAGCCCCAGCATTTT. This encodes CASSPLVGNQPQHF.

The rearrangement links TRBV7-3 to TRBJ1-4, with D uncertain. The CDR3 covers 19 residues. V lost 2 bases to trimming and J lost 5 bases, with 24 bases between them. CDR1 SGHTA and CDR2 FQGTGA come from the germline V gene. CDR3 amino acids: CASSLARGFSVTINEKLFF. The CDR3 nucleotides are TGTGCCAGCAGCTTAGCGCGGGGTTTTTCCGTAACAATCAATGAAAAACTGTTTTTT.

This chain connects TRBV30 to TRBJ1-5, with D uncertain. Germline V gives CDR1 GTSNPN, CDR2 SVGIG (reference sequence). CDR3 length: 12 amino acids. V dropped 2 bases and J dropped 8 bases, with 10 bases sitting between them. CDR3 DNA sequence: TGTGCCTGGAGTTCTGATCTCAAGCCCCAGCATTTT. Translated: CAWSSDLKPQHF.

Only a few counts were recorded for this clone. The rearrangement links TRBV9 to TRBJ2-1, with 9 bases matching TRBD2. The germline CDR1 and CDR2 sequences are SGDLS and YYNGEE. V lost 0 bases to trimming and J lost 8 bases; unmatched junction nucleotides: 9. The CDR3 loop spans 16 amino acids. CDR3: CASSVEGGRAVDEQFF. CDR3 coding DNA: TGTGCCAGCAGCGTAGAGGGCGGGAGGGCCGTAGATGAGCAGTTCTTC.